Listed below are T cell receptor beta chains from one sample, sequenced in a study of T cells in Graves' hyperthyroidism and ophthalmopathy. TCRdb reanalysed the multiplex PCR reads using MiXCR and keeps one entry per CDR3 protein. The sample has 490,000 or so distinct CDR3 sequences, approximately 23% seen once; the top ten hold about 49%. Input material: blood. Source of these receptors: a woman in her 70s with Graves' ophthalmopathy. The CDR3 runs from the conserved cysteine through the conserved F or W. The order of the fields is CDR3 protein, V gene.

CDR3 protein: CASRTGIYEQYF
V gene: TRBV6-1

CDR3 protein: CASSPLAGVLDF
V gene: TRBV3-1

CDR3 protein: CAWRRTGSGYEQYF
V gene: TRBV30

CDR3 protein: CASNEFGTSDTDTQYF
V gene: TRBV9

CDR3 protein: CASSVGLATNEKLFF
V gene: TRBV9

CDR3 protein: CSVFVSSSYNEQFF
V gene: TRBV29-1

CDR3 protein: CASSHTGSYEQYF
V gene: TRBV3-1

CDR3 protein: CANHHRLTRDQPQHF
V gene: TRBV9

CDR3 protein: CASSLNVPAVQETQYF
V gene: TRBV5-6

CDR3 protein: CASSPGVETQYF
V gene: TRBV3-1

CDR3 protein: CASSSEASGFEGQFF
V gene: TRBV5-1

CDR3 protein: CSARPSGTTYEQYF
V gene: TRBV20-1

CDR3 protein: CATSREDEQYF
V gene: TRBV24-1

CDR3 protein: CASSFGRGSNQPQHF
V gene: TRBV12-3/TRBV12-4

CDR3 protein: CASSYQAGGEQFF
V gene: TRBV7-2

CDR3 protein: CATSRGGVSYEQYF
V gene: TRBV15

CDR3 protein: CASSASGSKDTQYF
V gene: TRBV9

CDR3 protein: CASSETYRLGANVLTF
V gene: TRBV18

CDR3 protein: CASSFRAGSGEQYF
V gene: TRBV6-2/TRBV6-3

CDR3 protein: CAISERDRNSYEQYF
V gene: TRBV10-3

CDR3 protein: CASSLGPALAKNIQYF
V gene: TRBV11-2

CDR3 protein: CASSFLTGSSYEQYF
V gene: TRBV5-1

CDR3 protein: CASSLGTSGWQETQYF
V gene: TRBV28

CDR3 protein: CSAVGGGTSSYNEQFF
V gene: TRBV20-1

CDR3 protein: CASSLWPGTENTIYF
V gene: TRBV27

CDR3 protein: CASRATSEGTQYF
V gene: TRBV6-1

CDR3 protein: CASGASPYNEQFF
V gene: TRBV28

CDR3 protein: CASSSGLAEYQETQYF
V gene: TRBV9

CDR3 protein: CAGTGQGSSGSLNEQFF
V gene: TRBV7-9

CDR3 protein: CASRRSAVGPNTGELFF
V gene: TRBV2

CDR3 protein: CASSGLAGEVNTGELFF
V gene: TRBV18

CDR3 protein: CASRSKTRGEQYF
V gene: TRBV12-3/TRBV12-4

CDR3 protein: CASSENPGLAGDTQYF
V gene: TRBV7-2

CDR3 protein: CASSPGQDGKTQYF
V gene: TRBV11-3

CDR3 protein: CAWSKTGGALWTEAFF
V gene: TRBV30

CDR3 protein: CASSYRGYNYGYTF
V gene: TRBV6-2/TRBV6-3

CDR3 protein: CASSLEARVGTEAFF
V gene: TRBV11-2

CDR3 protein: CASSPDGTGGGYTF
V gene: TRBV5-1

CDR3 protein: CASSLDAASNSPLHF
V gene: TRBV5-1

CDR3 protein: CASSLGTGRWSTGELFF
V gene: TRBV6-2/TRBV6-3

CDR3 protein: CASSYPGRAFYGYTF
V gene: TRBV6-6

CDR3 protein: CASSPGPNQPQHF
V gene: TRBV11-2

CDR3 protein: CASSSTSGRVDNEQFF
V gene: TRBV27

CDR3 protein: CASSVGLAGGEQFF
V gene: TRBV9

CDR3 protein: CASSIGGTGHYEQYF
V gene: TRBV19

CDR3 protein: CASSAVADTQYF
V gene: TRBV5-1

CDR3 protein: CASSPKTGNYGYTF
V gene: TRBV12-3/TRBV12-4

CDR3 protein: CASSAKDTTSSYNEQFF
V gene: TRBV2

CDR3 protein: CASLPGGAGELFF
V gene: TRBV19

CDR3 protein: CSARGEASIETQYF
V gene: TRBV20-1

CDR3 protein: CSALSGRARDTQYF
V gene: TRBV20-1

CDR3 protein: CASSPGQLDYGYTF
V gene: TRBV28

CDR3 protein: CASSQFAGGLTDTQYF
V gene: TRBV3-1

CDR3 protein: CSARSKGSGKKQFF
V gene: TRBV20-1

CDR3 protein: CASGLVRGLGNQPQHF
V gene: TRBV12-5

CDR3 protein: CASNPSTSPKRGEQYF
V gene: TRBV12-3/TRBV12-4

CDR3 protein: CASSLALRGNYGYTF
V gene: TRBV7-2